This TCR beta chain originates from a study of regulatory T cells in long-lasting Graves disease. General study results and limits: Patients with persistent disease shared under 3,500 public clonotypes, outpacing the roughly 970 shared by new patients.

Sample time point: newly diagnosed GD, antithyroid drugs for less than 3 months. From PBMCs, RNA was extracted and then used to make the TCR library. Criteria from the American Thyroid Association guidelines were applied to diagnose Graves' disease. Arm-PCR of CDR3 regions with iRepertoire HTBI primers generated TCR beta libraries. TCRdb reprocessed the multiplex PCR reads via MiXCR and lists one record per CDR3 protein. The sample holds about 500,000 distinct CDR3 sequences; around 12% are singletons and the top ten take roughly 8.9%. This clonotype was seen many times. Its antigen is still unknown. In germline, CDR1 is LNHDA, CDR2 SQIVND (reference sequence). The CDR3 loop spans 16 amino acids. Trimming removed 3 bases from V and 2 bases from J, with 17 bases in between. These data were also filed under a second study, of T cells in Graves' hyperthyroidism and ophthalmopathy. That work adds: Criteria for exclusion of patients were uncontrolled infection, other autoimmune disease, pregnancy or lactation. Most clonotypes expanded in the thyroid (above 0.001) were also present in blood.

The source material was peripheral blood mononuclear cells (PBMCs), sampled at new diagnosis, from a patient treated with antithyroid drugs. This TCR was recovered from a woman in her 30s with Graves disease. The V and J genes are TRBV19 and TRBJ2-7, with D tentatively TRBD1 (5 bases). CDR3 DNA sequence: TGTGCCAGTAGTATCCGCCGGACACCCGGCACCTACGAGCAGTACTTC. Translation: CASSIRRTPGTYEQYF.